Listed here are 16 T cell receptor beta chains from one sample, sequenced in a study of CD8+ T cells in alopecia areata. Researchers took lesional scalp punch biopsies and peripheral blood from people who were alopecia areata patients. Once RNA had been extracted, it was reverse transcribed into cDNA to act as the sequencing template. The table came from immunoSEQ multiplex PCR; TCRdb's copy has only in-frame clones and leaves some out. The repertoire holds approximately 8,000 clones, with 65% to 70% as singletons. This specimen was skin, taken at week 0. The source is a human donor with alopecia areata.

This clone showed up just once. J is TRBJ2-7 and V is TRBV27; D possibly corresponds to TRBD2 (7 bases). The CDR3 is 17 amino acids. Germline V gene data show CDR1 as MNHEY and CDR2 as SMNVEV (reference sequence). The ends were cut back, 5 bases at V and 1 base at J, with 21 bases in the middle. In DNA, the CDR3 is TGTGCCAGCAGTCCCCACTCGGGGGCTAGCGGATCCTACGAGCAGTACTTC. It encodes CASSPHSGASGSYEQYF.

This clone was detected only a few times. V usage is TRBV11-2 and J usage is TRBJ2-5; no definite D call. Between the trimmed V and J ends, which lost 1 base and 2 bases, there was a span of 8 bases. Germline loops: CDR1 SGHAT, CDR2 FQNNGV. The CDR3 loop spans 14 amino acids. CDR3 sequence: CASSLGRFQETQYF. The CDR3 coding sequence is TGTGCCAGCAGCTTAGGCCGGTTTCAAGAGACCCAGTACTTC.

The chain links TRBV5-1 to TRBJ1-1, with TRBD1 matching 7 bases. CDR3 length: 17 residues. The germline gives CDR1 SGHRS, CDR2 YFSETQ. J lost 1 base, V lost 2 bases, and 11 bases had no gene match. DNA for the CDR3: TGCGCCAGCAGCTTCTTTATGCAGGGGGGGCCGAACACTGAAGCTTTCTTT. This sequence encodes CASSFFMQGGPNTEAFF.

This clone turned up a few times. The CDR3 sequence is CASSSPGLAGNSLYF. As DNA, the CDR3 is TGTGCCAGCAGCTCACCGGGACTAGCAGGCAATAGTTTGTACTTC. This sequence joins TRBV11-2 and TRBJ2-5; TRBD2 matches at 9 bases. Germline CDR1 reads SGHAT; CDR2 reads FQNNGV. J gave up 13 bases and V 4 bases, and 16 bases lay outside the gene matches. The CDR3 runs to 15 residues.

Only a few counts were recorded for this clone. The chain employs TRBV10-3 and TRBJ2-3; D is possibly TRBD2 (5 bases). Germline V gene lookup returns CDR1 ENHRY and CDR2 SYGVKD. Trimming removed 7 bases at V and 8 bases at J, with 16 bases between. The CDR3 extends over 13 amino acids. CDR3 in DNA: TGTGCCATCACAAACGACCCTCGGGGTACGCAGTATTTT. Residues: CAITNDPRGTQYF.

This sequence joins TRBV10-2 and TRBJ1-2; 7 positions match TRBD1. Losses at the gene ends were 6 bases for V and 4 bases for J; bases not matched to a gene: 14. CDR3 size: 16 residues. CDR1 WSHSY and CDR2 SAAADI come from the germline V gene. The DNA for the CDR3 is TGCGCCAGCAGAAACAGGGAGAGGGGGCGATCCTATGGCTACACCTTC. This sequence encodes CASRNRERGRSYGYTF.

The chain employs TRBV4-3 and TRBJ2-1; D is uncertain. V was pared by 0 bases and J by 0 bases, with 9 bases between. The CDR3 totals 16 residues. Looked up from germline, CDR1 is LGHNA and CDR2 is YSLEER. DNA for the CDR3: TGCGCCAGCAGCCAAGATCTGTTTATCTCCTACAATGAGCAGTTCTTC. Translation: CASSQDLFISYNEQFF.

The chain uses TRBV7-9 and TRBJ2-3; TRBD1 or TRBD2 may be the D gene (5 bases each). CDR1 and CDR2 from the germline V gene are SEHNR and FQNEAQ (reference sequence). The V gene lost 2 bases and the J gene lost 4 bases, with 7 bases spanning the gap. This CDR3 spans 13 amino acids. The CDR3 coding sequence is TGTGCCAGCAGCTTACTGGGGGCAGATACGCAGTATTTT. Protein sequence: CASSLLGADTQYF.

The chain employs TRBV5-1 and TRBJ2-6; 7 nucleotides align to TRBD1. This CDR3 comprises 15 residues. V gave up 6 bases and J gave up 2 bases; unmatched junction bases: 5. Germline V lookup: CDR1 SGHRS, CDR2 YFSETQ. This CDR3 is CASTEQGTGANVLTF. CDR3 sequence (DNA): TGCGCCAGCACCGAACAGGGGACTGGGGCCAACGTCCTGACTTTC.

The CDR3 here is CASSRQAYRQYF. CDR3 coding DNA: TGTGCCAGCAGCCGACAGGCCTATCGGCAGTACTTC. This chain links TRBV5-6 with TRBJ2-7, with a possible D match to TRBD1 (6 bases). This CDR3 comprises 12 residues. With 4 bases removed from V and 9 bases from J, the gap between germline ends came to 14 bases. Germline values: CDR1 SGHDT, CDR2 YYEEEE. Drawing the rest from reference TRBV5-6 and TRBJ2-7, the complete variable domain is DAGVTQSPTHLIKTRGQQVTLRCSPKSGHDTVSWYQQALGQGPQFIFQYYEEEERQRGNFPDRFSGHQFPNYSSELNVNALLLGDSALYLCASSRQAYRQYFGPGTRLTVT.

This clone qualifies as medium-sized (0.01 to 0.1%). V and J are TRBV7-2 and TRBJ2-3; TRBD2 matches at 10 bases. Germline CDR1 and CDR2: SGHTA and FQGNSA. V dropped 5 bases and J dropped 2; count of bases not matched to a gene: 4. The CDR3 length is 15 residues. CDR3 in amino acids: CASSLLAGSTDTQYF. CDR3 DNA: TGTGCCAGCAGCCTACTAGCGGGGTCCACAGATACGCAGTATTTT.

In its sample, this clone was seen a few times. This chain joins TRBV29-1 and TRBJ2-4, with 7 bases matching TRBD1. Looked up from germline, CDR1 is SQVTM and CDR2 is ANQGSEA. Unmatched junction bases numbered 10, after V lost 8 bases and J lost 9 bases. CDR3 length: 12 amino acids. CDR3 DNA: TGCAGCCCGAGGGACAGCCGGGGCATTCAGTACTTC. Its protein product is CSPRDSRGIQYF.

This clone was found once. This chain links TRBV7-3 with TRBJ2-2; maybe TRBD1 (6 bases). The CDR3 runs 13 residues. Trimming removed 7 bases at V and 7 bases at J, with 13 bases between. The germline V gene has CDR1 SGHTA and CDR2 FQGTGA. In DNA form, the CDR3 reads TGTGCCAGCAACCCATCAGGGGTCGGGGAGCTGTTTTTT. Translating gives CASNPSGVGELFF. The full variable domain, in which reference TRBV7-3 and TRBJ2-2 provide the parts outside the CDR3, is GAGVSQTPSNKVTEKGKYVELRCDPISGHTALYWYRQSLGQGPEFLIYFQGTGAADDSGLPNDRFFAVRPEGSVSTLKIQRTERGDSAVYLCASNPSGVGELFFGEGSRLTVL.

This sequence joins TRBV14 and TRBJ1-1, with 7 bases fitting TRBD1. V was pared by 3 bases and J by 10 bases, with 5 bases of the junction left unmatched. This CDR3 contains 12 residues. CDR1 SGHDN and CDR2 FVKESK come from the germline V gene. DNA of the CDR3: TGTGCCAGCAGCCAGCAGACAGGGACAGCTTTCTTT. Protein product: CASSQQTGTAFF.

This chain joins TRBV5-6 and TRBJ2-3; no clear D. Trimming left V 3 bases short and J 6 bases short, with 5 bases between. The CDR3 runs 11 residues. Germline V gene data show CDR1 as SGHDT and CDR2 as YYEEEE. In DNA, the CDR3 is TGTGCCAGCAGCTCCAGGGATACGCAGTATTTT. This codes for CASSSRDTQYF.

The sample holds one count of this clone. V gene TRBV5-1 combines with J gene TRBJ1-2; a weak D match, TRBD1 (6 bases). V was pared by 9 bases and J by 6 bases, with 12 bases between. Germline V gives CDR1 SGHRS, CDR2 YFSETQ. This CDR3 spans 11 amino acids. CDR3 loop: CATTGRDGYTF. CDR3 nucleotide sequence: TGCGCCACTACAGGGAGAGATGGCTACACCTTC.